The present TCR beta chain was sequenced within a study of T cell responses to AZD1222 COVID-19 vaccine. The repertoire was sequenced with immunoSEQ multiplex PCR; TCRdb's copy has only in-frame clones and lacks some. In the table there are about 75,000 clones, around nine tenths of which are singletons. This CDR3 is built from 14 residues. After removal of 4 bases from V and 6 bases from J, the junction contained 3 bases not matched to a gene. Germline V gene data show CDR1 as SGDLS and CDR2 as YYNGEE. The sequenced sample was peripheral blood, obtained 28 days after the second AZD1222 dose. This TCR was recovered from an adult who received the AZD1222 COVID-19 vaccine. The chain employs TRBV9 and TRBJ1-4; 10 bases line up with TRBD1. CDR3 sequence: CASSTGQGDEKLFF. As DNA, the CDR3 is TGTGCCAGCAGCACTGGACAGGGGGATGAAAAACTGTTTTTT.